This T cell receptor beta chain was observed in a study of cytomegalovirus exposure and HLA in healthy donors. The study, taken as a whole, reports: Despite most TCR sequences being rare, some public TCRs occurred in many donors. Analyses of presence/absence relied on an assumption of roughly uniform sequencing depth across donors. Previous analysis showed most TCR beta V segments were productive about 90% or about 30% of the time.

Primers for the PCR totalled 60 Vbeta and 13 Jbeta. TCRdb's table, derived via immunoSEQ multiplex PCR, lists solely in-frame clones and lacks some. The sample contains some 41,000 clones, almost 70% of which appear only once. Note on this clone: Its antigen remains unknown.

The CDR3 runs 16 residues. Germline lookup yields CDR1 SGHDT and CDR2 YYEEEE. Trimming stripped 0 bases from V and 0 bases from J, with 10 bases between. Sample: PBMCs. V gene TRBV5-6 combines with J gene TRBJ1-5, with D unclear. The TCR was taken from a middle-aged man in good health and CMV-seronegative. CDR3 nucleotides: TGTGCCAGCAGCTTGGGGGGAGCTAGTAGCAATCAGCCCCAGCATTTT. Translated: CASSLGGASSNQPQHF. The whole variable domain, filled in from reference TRBV5-6 and TRBJ1-5, reads DAGVTQSPTHLIKTRGQQVTLRCSPKSGHDTVSWYQQALGQGPQFIFQYYEEEERQRGNFPDRFSGHQFPNYSSELNVNALLLGDSALYLCASSLGGASSNQPQHFGDGTRLSIL.